This T cell receptor beta chain was observed in a study of post-analysis software for immune sequencing data. Study-level results: Elevated frequency relative to controls characterized roughly five TRBV segments in patients, TRBV5-6, TRBV5-1 and TRBV20-1 among them.

Comments on this clonotype: Its antigen is not identified.

CDR1 SEHNR and CDR2 FQNEAQ come from the germline V gene (reference sequence). V was clipped by 7 bases and J by 4 bases, with 11 bases between them. The CDR3 loop spans 13 amino acids. Sequencing libraries made from TCR beta cDNA carried unique molecular identifiers. TCRdb reprocessed the PCR reads with MiXCR, giving one entry per CDR3 protein. This repertoire shows 600,000 to 750,000 distinct CDR3 sequences, 55% to 60% found once; its top ten account for around 10%. This chain links TRBV7-9 with TRBJ2-1, with unresolved D. The sequence came from a girl aged 2-10 years with multiple sclerosis. Material: blood. CDR3 sequence (DNA): TGTGCCAGCATCCCGGACCAATACAATGAGCAGTTCTTC. Translation: CASIPDQYNEQFF.